Following are 19 T cell receptor beta chains from one sample sequenced in a study of shared clonotypes between healthy human individuals. Clones were sequenced by immunoSEQ multiplex PCR, and TCRdb holds only the in-frame ones, with some missing. The sample has over a million clones; around 74% are singletons. Material for sequencing was memory CD4+ T cells sorted from blood. As for subset: CD45RA-negative fraction. These receptors came from a young man in good health.

The chain couples TRBV14 to TRBJ2-5; tentatively, D is TRBD1 or TRBD2 (5 bases each). Deletions cut 4 bases from V and 7 bases from J, with 10 bases between. The germline V gene encodes CDR1 SGHDN and CDR2 FVKESK. CDR3 length equals 12 residues. The CDR3 DNA sequence: TGTGCCAGCAGCCCCCCCGGGGCGACCCAGTACTTC. Translated: CASSPPGATQYF.

This chain connects TRBV11-2 to TRBJ2-3; perhaps TRBD2 as D (6 bases). The CDR3 runs 15 residues. Trimming stripped 2 bases from V and 0 bases from J, with 9 bases between. Germline CDR1 and CDR2: SGHAT and FQNNGV. In DNA, the CDR3 is TGTGCCAGCAGCTTACGGAGCGGGAGCACAGATACGCAGTATTTT. Encoded protein: CASSLRSGSTDTQYF.

The rearrangement links TRBV2 to TRBJ2-7, with 8 bases aligning to TRBD1. Germline-derived CDR1 and CDR2 are SNHLY and FYNNEI. With 6 bases clipped from V and 5 bases from J, the junction kept 6 bases outside the gene matches. This CDR3 is 13 amino acids long. The DNA for the CDR3 is TGTGCCAGCAGCCAGGACAGGGTCCACGAGCAGTACTTC. Its protein product is CASSQDRVHEQYF.

This chain links TRBV10-2 with TRBJ2-7, with 10 bases identical to TRBD2. This CDR3 spans 15 amino acids. Unmatched junction bases numbered 9, after V lost 3 bases and J lost 7 bases. The germline V gene encodes CDR1 WSHSY and CDR2 SAAADI. The DNA for the CDR3 is TGCGCCAGCAGTGACGGACTAGCGGACCGTTGGGAGCAGTACTTC. It is translated as CASSDGLADRWEQYF.

The chain couples TRBV4-3 to TRBJ2-7; D is perhaps TRBD1 or TRBD2 (5 bases each). Germline V CDR1 and CDR2: LGHNA, YSLEER. The CDR3 spans 16 residues. The V and J ends lost 0 bases and 4 bases respectively, with 16 bases between them. In DNA form, the CDR3 reads TGCGCCAGCAGCCAAGATTGGGGGACGCCCGGATACGAGCAGTACTTC. The encoded protein is CASSQDWGTPGYEQYF.

The chain carries TRBV28 and TRBJ2-1; perhaps TRBD1 as D (6 bases). Trimming took 6 bases from V and 11 from J, leaving 17 bases between them. The germline V gene encodes CDR1 MDHEN and CDR2 SYDVKM. The CDR3 is 13 amino acids. The DNA of the CDR3 is TGTGCCAGCAGCATACAGGGCGTTCAACAGCAGTTCTTC. Translation: CASSIQGVQQQFF.

V is TRBV6-5 and J is TRBJ1-2; unclear D gene. Trimming cost V 7 bases and J 8 bases, with 11 bases left between them. Germline CDR1 MNHEY, CDR2 SVGAGI. This CDR3 contains 11 residues. CDR3: CASTDGFGYTF. In nucleotides, the CDR3 is TGTGCCAGCACCGATGGCTTCGGCTACACCTTC.

The chain uses TRBV6-5 and TRBJ1-4; the D is unclear. CDR1 and CDR2 from the germline V gene are MNHEY and SVGAGI. V lost 4 bases, J lost 4 bases, and 10 bases lay in between. There are 14 residues in the CDR3. The CDR3 DNA sequence: TGTGCCAGCAGTTCCCAGGCCTTTAATGAAAAACTGTTTTTT. It specifies CASSSQAFNEKLFF.

The chain joins TRBV10-2 to TRBJ1-5; D is ambiguous. CDR1 is WSHSY and CDR2 is SAAADI in the germline V gene. V was cut by 3 bases and J by 2 bases, with 14 bases left in between. CDR3 length: 16 amino acids. DNA for the CDR3: TGCGCCAGCAGTGATCTAGGAAGAGGTGGCAATCAGCCCCAGCATTTT. It is translated as CASSDLGRGGNQPQHF.

The chain joins TRBV11-3 to TRBJ2-2, with a weak D call TRBD1 (5 bases). CDR3 length: 13 residues. Trimming removed 5 bases from V and 5 bases from J, with 9 bases in between. CDR1 SGHNT and CDR2 YENEEA come from the germline V gene. Here the CDR3 reads CASSEQVTGELFF. The CDR3 DNA sequence: TGTGCCAGCAGCGAACAGGTTACCGGGGAGCTGTTTTTT.

The chain combines TRBV27 with TRBJ2-5, with D hard to call. The CDR3 runs to 15 residues. Per the germline V gene, CDR1 is MNHEY and CDR2 is SMNVEV (reference sequence). Trimming removed 5 bases from V and 2 bases from J, with 15 bases in between. CDR3 DNA: TGTGCCAGCAGTGGGATTAGTAGTACTCAAGAGACCCAGTACTTC. This sequence encodes CASSGISSTQETQYF.

This clone was seen a few times. The chain joins TRBV29-1 to TRBJ2-7; D not certain. Germline V gene data show CDR1 as SQVTM and CDR2 as ANQGSEA. Trimming removed 6 bases at V and 4 bases at J, with 10 bases between. The CDR3 is 11 amino acids. The CDR3: CSVLSEYEQYF. In DNA form, the CDR3 reads TGCAGCGTACTCTCCGAATACGAGCAGTACTTC.

This clone was recorded at least ten times. This chain links TRBV6-5 with TRBJ2-5; the D is unclear. Germline V gene sequence: CDR1 MNHEY, CDR2 SVGAGI. V gave up 5 bases and J gave up 2 bases, with 12 bases separating them. The CDR3 covers 14 residues. DNA of the CDR3: TGTGCCAGCAGTCCATCCCGAATGCAAGAGACCCAGTACTTC. As protein: CASSPSRMQETQYF.

The chain combines TRBV7-2 with TRBJ2-5, with 12 bases lining up with TRBD2. The V segment lost 3 bases and the J segment 5 bases; nucleotides outside the gene matches: 4. Looked up from germline, CDR1 is SGHTA and CDR2 is FQGNSA. This CDR3 contains 15 residues. The CDR3 region is CASSFKTSGGETQYF. Here the CDR3 DNA reads TGTGCCAGCAGCTTCAAGACTAGCGGGGGTGAGACCCAGTACTTC.

This chain joins TRBV6-1 and TRBJ1-2; D remains unclear. Trimming took off 6 bases at V and 0 bases at J, with 14 bases between the two ends. Germline V gene lookup returns CDR1 MNHNS and CDR2 SASEGT. The CDR3 has 15 residues. CDR3 residues: CASRDLGSSNYGYTF. The CDR3 DNA sequence: TGTGCCAGCAGAGATCTGGGCTCGTCTAACTATGGCTACACCTTC.

The chain recombines TRBV20-1 with TRBJ2-1, with a tentative D call TRBD2 (5 bases). Between the trimmed V and J ends, which lost 6 bases and 10 bases, there was a span of 10 bases. Germline CDR1 and CDR2: DFQATT and SNEGSKA (reference sequence). This CDR3 spans 10 amino acids. CDR3 residues: CSARTEEQFF. The DNA of the CDR3 is TGCAGTGCAAGGACTGAGGAGCAGTTCTTC.

J is TRBJ2-7 and V is TRBV5-6; TRBD1 aligns across 7 bases. Germline CDR1 SGHDT, CDR2 YYEEEE. The CDR3 is 16 amino acids. Unmatched junction bases numbered 11, after V lost 2 bases and J lost 3 bases. In nucleotides, the CDR3 is TGTGCCAGCAGCTTTAAAGCCGGGACAGAGTTCTACGAGCAGTACTTC. Its protein is CASSFKAGTEFYEQYF.

The CDR3 sequence is CASRQGFTGELFF. The CDR3 coding sequence is TGTGCCAGCAGGCAGGGATTCACCGGGGAGCTGTTTTTT. The chain recombines TRBV6-5 with TRBJ2-2, with D perhaps matching TRBD1 (5 bases). The CDR3 runs to 13 residues. CDR1 is MNHEY and CDR2 is SVGAGI in the germline V gene. The V end was cut by 6 bases, the J end by 4 bases, with 9 bases between.

The chain uses TRBV29-1 and TRBJ1-3; unclear D gene. In germline, CDR1 is SQVTM, CDR2 ANQGSEA. Trimming removed 6 bases at V and 3 bases at J, with 6 bases between. The CDR3 totals 11 residues. CDR3 bases: TGCAGCGTCCGGGATGGAAACACCATATATTTT. It yields the protein CSVRDGNTIYF. Together with reference TRBV29-1 and TRBJ1-3, the CDR3 gives the full variable domain: SAVISQKPSRDICQRGTSLTIQCQVDSQVTMMFWYRQQPGQSLTLIATANQGSEATYESGFVIDKFPISRPNLTFSTLTVSNMSPEDSSIYLCSVRDGNTIYFGEGSWLTVV.